The 22 T cell receptor beta chains in this list originate from one sample, sequenced in a study of blood T cell repertoires in COVID-19. Measured with immunoSEQ multiplex PCR; TCRdb has only the in-frame clones, and not every one. The table includes some 260,000 clones, 65% to 90% detected once. Sequenced input: peripheral blood. The receptor set was obtained from a woman of 80 years or more with active or convalescent COVID-19.

The chain combines TRBV19 with TRBJ1-4, with a possible D match to TRBD1 (6 bases). Germline CDR1 reads LNHDA; CDR2 reads SQIVND (reference sequence). The length of the CDR3 is 15 residues. The V and J ends lost 1 base and 4 bases respectively, with 10 bases between them. CDR3 DNA: TGTGCCAGTAGTATAGTGGACAGTCGTAATGAAAAACTGTTTTTT. Its protein product is CASSIVDSRNEKLFF.

Here the CDR3 reads CASSLNEGLYNEQFF. The CDR3 DNA follows: TGCGCCAGCAGCTTGAATGAGGGACTCTACAATGAGCAGTTCTTC. The gene calls are TRBV5-1 and TRBJ2-1; perhaps TRBD2 as D (6 bases). Germline CDR1 and CDR2: SGHRS and YFSETQ. The CDR3 loop spans 15 amino acids. V lost 1 base to trimming and J lost 3 bases, with 11 bases between them.

This clone has only a few counts. The chain is built from TRBV28 and TRBJ2-7; D is perhaps TRBD2 (5 bases). In germline, CDR1 is MDHEN, CDR2 SYDVKM. The length of the CDR3 is 14 residues. The V gene lost 7 bases and the J gene lost 0 bases, with 13 bases spanning the gap. CDR3 sequence (DNA): TGTGCCAGCACCTACGGCGCGGGCTCCTACGAGCAGTACTTC. Residues: CASTYGAGSYEQYF.

CDR3 residues: CASSLDRGGYNEQFF. For the CDR3, the DNA is TGTGCCAGCAGCTTAGACAGGGGGGGCTACAATGAGCAGTTCTTC. This chain links TRBV7-2 with TRBJ2-1, with a possible D match to TRBD1 (8 bases). V was trimmed by 1 base and J by 3 bases, leaving 10 bases between them. The CDR3 contains 15 residues. Per germline, CDR1 SGHTA and CDR2 FQGNSA.

This clone was picked up one time. The chain is built from TRBV6-5 and TRBJ1-6; TRBD1 matches 8 bases. Germline loops: CDR1 MNHEY, CDR2 SVGAGI. This CDR3 contains 15 residues. Unmatched junction bases numbered 2, after V lost 0 bases and J lost 7 bases. CDR3 DNA: TGTGCCAGCAGTTACTCGGACAGGGCGAATTCACCCCTCCACTTT. Translated: CASSYSDRANSPLHF.

The rearrangement links TRBV4-1 to TRBJ2-1, with 8 bases fitting TRBD2. This CDR3 is 18 amino acids long. Germline lookup yields CDR1 MGHRA and CDR2 YSYEKL. Trimming at V came to 1 base and at J to 0 bases, leaving 8 bases not matched to a gene. CDR3 sequence: CASSQGQGLAVSYNEQFF. DNA of the CDR3: TGCGCCAGCAGCCAAGGCCAAGGACTAGCTGTCTCCTACAATGAGCAGTTCTTC.

This clone was counted a few times. The J gene is TRBJ2-3, the V gene TRBV19; 9 bases map to TRBD2. The germline V gene encodes CDR1 LNHDA and CDR2 SQIVND (reference sequence). J lost 4 bases, V lost 6 bases, and 2 bases had no gene match. The CDR3 is 13 residues long. The CDR3 DNA sequence: TGTGCCAGTAGGGTAGCGGGAGCAGATACGCAGTATTTT. It translates to CASRVAGADTQYF.

The chain links TRBV3-1 (or the pseudogene TRBV3-2) to TRBJ1-2; perhaps TRBD1 as D (6 bases). Germline V gene lookup returns CDR1 LGHDT and CDR2 YNNKEL (reference sequence). Trimming took 8 bases from V and 3 from J, leaving 19 bases between them. The CDR3 runs to 15 residues. The CDR3 nucleotides read TGTGCCAGCGGGCTTGGGGGGGGCGCGGACTATGGCTACACCTTC. It translates to CASGLGGGADYGYTF.

A few counts support this clone. V and J are TRBV28 and TRBJ1-2, with 7 bases matching TRBD1. J was trimmed by 4 bases and V by 3 bases; bases with no gene match: 8. Germline V gives CDR1 MDHEN, CDR2 SYDVKM. This CDR3 region has 15 residues. The CDR3, as DNA: TGTGCCAGCAGTTTGAATTTGGGACAGACCTATGGCTACACCTTC. Translating it yields CASSLNLGQTYGYTF.

The V gene is TRBV3-1 (or the pseudogene TRBV3-2), the J gene TRBJ2-2; the match to TRBD1 covers 9 bases. The CDR3 is made up of 14 amino acids. J lost 6 bases, V lost 8 bases, and 7 bases had no gene match. Germline lookup yields CDR1 LGHDT and CDR2 YNNKEL (reference sequence). This chain's CDR3 is CASGWTGEPGELFF. In DNA form, the CDR3 reads TGTGCCAGCGGGTGGACAGGGGAGCCCGGGGAGCTGTTTTTT.

The V call is TRBV5-1, the J call TRBJ1-4; TRBD1 aligns across 7 bases. V was pared by 7 bases and J by 3 bases, with 6 bases of the junction left unmatched. Germline CDR1 is SGHRS and CDR2 is YFSETQ. CDR3 length: 14 amino acids. The CDR3 DNA is TGCGCCAGCGGAGCAGGGGGAGCTAATGAAAAACTGTTTTTT. Translating it yields CASGAGGANEKLFF.

V usage is TRBV7-8 and J usage is TRBJ2-6, with a possible D match to TRBD2 (7 bases). The V gene lost 7 bases and the J gene lost 1 base, with 11 bases spanning the gap. Germline-derived CDR1 and CDR2 are SGHVS and FQNEAQ. The CDR3 runs 15 residues. CDR3 loop: CASTRGASGANVLTF. The CDR3 region has the DNA TGTGCCAGCACCCGGGGGGCGTCTGGGGCCAACGTCCTGACTTTC.

In this sample, this clone turned up once. The chain carries TRBV2 and TRBJ2-5; 8 bases are a match to TRBD1. The germline CDR1 and CDR2 sequences are SNHLY and FYNNEI. V lost 10 bases to trimming and J lost 4 bases; unmatched junction nucleotides: 8. CDR3 length: 13 amino acids. This CDR3 reads CATQGQGGETQYF. DNA of the CDR3: TGTGCCACCCAAGGACAGGGCGGAGAGACCCAGTACTTC.

This chain joins TRBV6-6 and TRBJ2-7, with D possibly matching TRBD1 (5 bases). From germline, CDR1 is MNHNY and CDR2 SVGAGI (reference sequence). CDR3 size: 13 residues. V was trimmed by 8 bases and J by 7 bases, leaving 18 bases between them. CDR3 sequence: CASQTAYSLEQYF. The DNA of the CDR3 is TGTGCCAGCCAGACAGCCTACTCCCTTGAGCAGTACTTC.

The chain employs TRBV4-1 and TRBJ1-2, with 10 nucleotides matching TRBD1. The CDR3 contains 16 residues. Germline V gene data show CDR1 as MGHRA and CDR2 as YSYEKL. V dropped 1 base and J dropped 2; count of bases not matched to a gene: 4. The CDR3: CASSQAAGQGNYGYTF. In DNA, the CDR3 is TGCGCCAGCAGCCAAGCCGCGGGACAGGGGAACTATGGCTACACCTTC.

V is TRBV18 and J is TRBJ2-1; the match to TRBD2 covers 8 bases. V shed 3 bases, J shed 10 bases, and the junction held 11 bases outside the gene matches. Looked up from germline, CDR1 is KGHSH and CDR2 is LQKENI. The CDR3 has 15 residues. CDR3 in DNA: TGTGCCAGCTCACCTCCCCTAGCGGGCTGGGGGGAGCAGTTCTTC. Protein product: CASSPPLAGWGEQFF.

The V and J genes are TRBV5-1 and TRBJ1-2; the match to TRBD1 covers 7 bases. The V and J ends lost 4 bases and 4 bases, in that order; junction bases with no gene match: 7. The germline gives CDR1 SGHRS, CDR2 YFSETQ. The CDR3 loop spans 14 amino acids. The DNA of the CDR3 is TGCGCCAGCAGCCCTCCAGCAGGGGGCTATGGCTACACCTTC. It encodes CASSPPAGGYGYTF.

This clone appeared a few times. This chain joins TRBV10-3 and TRBJ2-2; 8 bases align to TRBD1. The CDR3 consists of 16 residues. Per germline, CDR1 ENHRY and CDR2 SYGVKD. Unmatched junction bases numbered 6, after V lost 5 bases and J lost 1 base. The CDR3 region has the DNA TGTGCCATCAGTCCCACCGGGACAGGGAACACCGGGGAGCTGTTTTTT. Protein product: CAISPTGTGNTGELFF.

This clone was recorded a few times. The chain joins TRBV2 to TRBJ1-5; TRBD1 matches at 7 bases. There are 14 residues in the CDR3. Germline lookup yields CDR1 SNHLY and CDR2 FYNNEI. Trimming removed 7 bases from V and 6 bases from J; junction bases left unmatched: 9. The CDR3 sequence is CASNRGGAGQPQHF. For the CDR3, the DNA is TGTGCCAGCAACCGAGGGGGCGCGGGTCAGCCCCAGCATTTT.

This clone is a singleton in its sample. The chain joins TRBV6-1 to TRBJ1-4, with a weak D call TRBD1 (5 bases). Between the trimmed V and J ends, which lost 5 bases and 4 bases, there was a span of 8 bases. The germline gives CDR1 MNHNS, CDR2 SASEGT. This CDR3 region has 13 residues. The CDR3 DNA is TGTGCCAGCAGTCCCAGGGTTAATGAAAAACTGTTTTTT. Translation: CASSPRVNEKLFF.

The CDR3 DNA follows: TGTGCCAGCAGTTTTGGGCCTCTCATACCCCAGCATTTT. This encodes CASSFGPLIPQHF. The J gene is TRBJ1-5, the V gene TRBV12-3 or TRBV12-4; D is undetermined. This CDR3 is 13 amino acids long. Between the trimmed V and J ends, which lost 3 bases and 10 bases, there was a span of 13 bases.

The J gene is TRBJ2-3, the V gene TRBV5-4, with TRBD2 identical over 13 bases. J lost 5 bases, V lost 2 bases, and 5 bases had no gene match. This CDR3 is 16 amino acids long. Germline CDR1 SGHNT, CDR2 YYREEE (reference sequence). The CDR3 spells CASSLLAGGPVDTQYF. CDR3 in DNA: TGTGCCAGCAGCTTACTAGCGGGGGGGCCAGTAGATACGCAGTATTTT.